The 29 T cell receptor beta chains below come from one sample, sequenced in a study of STAT5B mutations in CD4+ large granular lymphocyte leukemia. Data came from immunoSEQ multiplex PCR; TCRdb stores just in-frame clones and leaves some out. Seen here are fewer than 45,000 clones, approximately 83% observed once, and the top ten hold about 3%. The specimen was CD4+ T cells from blood buffy coats. Receptor source: a human donor in good health.

There are a few counts of this clone. The chain links TRBV4-1 to TRBJ2-1; possibly TRBD2 for D (6 bases). The germline gives CDR1 MGHRA, CDR2 YSYEKL. Trimming stripped 6 bases from V and 6 bases from J, with 12 bases between. The CDR3 length is 13 residues. DNA for the CDR3: TGCGCCAGCAGGCGGGGCGAATCCAATGAGCAGTTCTTC. Translated, it gives CASRRGESNEQFF.

The chain couples TRBV14 to TRBJ2-2, with 14 bases that match TRBD2. The CDR3 spans 17 residues. The V gene's germline CDR1 is SGHDN and CDR2 FVKESK. The V segment lost 6 bases and the J segment 5 bases; nucleotides outside the gene matches: 8. The CDR3, as DNA: TGTGCCAGCAGTCCCGTGACTAGCGGGAGGGGAACCGGGGAGCTGTTTTTT. This codes for CASSPVTSGRGTGELFF. Full variable domain (remainder filled in from reference TRBV14 and TRBJ2-2): EAGVTQFPSHSVIEKGQTVTLRCDPISGHDNLYWYRRVMGKEIKFLLHFVKESKQDESGMPNNRFLAERTGGTYSTLKVQPAELEDSGVYFCASSPVTSGRGTGELFFGEGSRLTVL.

This sequence joins TRBV4-1 and TRBJ1-2; D remains unclear. The CDR3 length is 14 residues. Trimming left V 0 bases short and J 6 bases short, with 11 bases between. Germline CDR1 is MGHRA and CDR2 is YSYEKL. The CDR3 DNA follows: TGCGCCAGCAGCCAAGATCTATCCCGGGATGGCTACACCTTC. Translating it yields CASSQDLSRDGYTF.

This chain connects TRBV5-8 to TRBJ1-5; no firm D call. Looked up from germline, CDR1 is SGHTS and CDR2 is YDEGEE. The CDR3 has 15 residues. Trimming removed 4 bases from V and 2 bases from J, with 13 bases in between. Here the CDR3 reads CASSPRVVRNQPQHF. DNA of the CDR3: TGTGCCAGCAGCCCCCGAGTAGTTCGCAATCAGCCCCAGCATTTT. Full variable domain (missing parts from reference TRBV5-8 and TRBJ1-5): EAGVTQSPTHLIKTRGQQATLRCSPISGHTSVYWYQQALGLGLQFLLWYDEGEERNRGNFPPRFSGRQFPNYSSELNVNALELEDSALYLCASSPRVVRNQPQHFGDGTRLSIL.

The chain has TRBV19 and TRBJ2-7; no firm D call. Germline V gene sequence: CDR1 LNHDA, CDR2 SQIVND (reference sequence). This CDR3 contains 15 residues. V was pared by 5 bases and J by 3 bases, with 17 bases between. The CDR3 loop is CASSGPGMSLYEQYF. The DNA for the CDR3 is TGTGCCAGTAGTGGCCCCGGAATGAGTCTCTACGAGCAGTACTTC.

The chain has TRBV19 and TRBJ1-2; D call uncertain. Trimming stripped 1 base from V and 4 bases from J, with 7 bases between. CDR3 size: 13 residues. Germline V gives CDR1 LNHDA, CDR2 SQIVND (reference sequence). The CDR3, as DNA: TGTGCCAGTAGTATAGGGTCCAGCTATGGCTACACCTTC. This codes for CASSIGSSYGYTF.

The chain combines TRBV7-2 with TRBJ2-2; D unresolved. Between the trimmed V and J ends, which lost 6 bases and 0 bases, there was a span of 14 bases. The CDR3 contains 16 residues. From germline, CDR1 is SGHTA and CDR2 FQGNSA. The chain's CDR3 is CASRGSGTANTGELFF. In nucleotides, the CDR3 is TGTGCCAGCAGGGGCTCGGGCACCGCGAACACCGGGGAGCTGTTTTTT.

This chain joins TRBV6-6 and TRBJ2-2, with D possibly being TRBD1 (6 bases). Trimming stripped 5 bases from V and 4 bases from J, with 8 bases between. The CDR3 covers 13 residues. Germline assignment: CDR1 MNHNY and CDR2 SVGAGI (reference sequence). This CDR3 is CASSRGSTGELFF. The CDR3 DNA is TGTGCCAGCAGTAGGGGGTCCACCGGGGAGCTGTTTTTT.

In this sample, this clone is medium-sized. This chain's CDR3 is CASSVGGRPSGANVLTF. The DNA for the CDR3 is TGTGCCAGCAGTGTAGGGGGACGCCCCTCTGGGGCCAACGTCCTGACTTTC. The chain is built from TRBV2 and TRBJ2-6; a possible D gene is TRBD1 (6 bases). Trimming removed 4 bases from V and 0 bases from J, with 13 bases in between. CDR1 SNHLY and CDR2 FYNNEI come from the germline V gene. The CDR3 contains 17 residues.

The rearrangement links TRBV28 to TRBJ2-2, with 7 bases that match TRBD2. CDR1 and CDR2 (germline): MDHEN, SYDVKM. The CDR3 extends over 15 amino acids. Losses at the gene ends were 4 bases for V and 7 bases for J; bases not matched to a gene: 9. CDR3 sequence: CASSWGGFGSGELFF. The CDR3, as DNA: TGTGCCAGCAGTTGGGGAGGGTTTGGGAGCGGGGAGCTGTTTTTT.

This chain joins TRBV7-7 and TRBJ2-1; 9 bases align to TRBD2. CDR1 and CDR2 (germline): SSHAT, FNYEAQ (reference sequence). This CDR3 region has 15 residues. The junction had 4 bases not matched to a gene; V was cut back by 2 bases and J by 5 bases. CDR3 protein: CASSLYSGRDNEQFF. CDR3 sequence (DNA): TGTGCCAGCAGCTTATATAGCGGGAGAGACAATGAGCAGTTCTTC. The full variable domain, its missing parts supplied by reference TRBV7-7 and TRBJ2-1, is GAGVSQSPRYKVTKRGQDVTLRCDPISSHATLYWYQQALGQGPEFLTYFNYEAQPDKSGLPSDRFSAERPEGSISTLTIQRTEQRDSAMYRCASSLYSGRDNEQFFGPGTRLTVL.

The genes are TRBV27 and TRBJ2-3; the D is unclear. Germline CDR1 and CDR2: MNHEY and SMNVEV (reference sequence). V lost 3 bases and J lost 2, with 6 bases in between. The CDR3 covers 13 residues. CDR3 DNA sequence: TGTGCCAGCAGTTTTCAGGCCACAGATACGCAGTATTTT. Translated: CASSFQATDTQYF.

The rearrangement joins TRBV2 to TRBJ2-7, with D hard to call. Trimming took off 9 bases at V and 2 bases at J, with 11 bases between the two ends. This CDR3 comprises 12 residues. The germline CDR1 and CDR2 sequences are SNHLY and FYNNEI. CDR3 residues: CASTGLAYEQYF. CDR3 DNA: TGTGCCAGTACGGGCCTTGCCTACGAGCAGTACTTC.

The chain combines TRBV18 with TRBJ1-5, with D perhaps matching TRBD1 (5 bases). The germline gives CDR1 KGHSH, CDR2 LQKENI. CDR3 size: 13 residues. V shed 5 bases and J shed 4 bases, with 9 bases lying between them. The chain's CDR3 is CASSEGLNQPQHF. CDR3 nucleotide sequence: TGTGCCAGCTCAGAGGGGTTAAATCAGCCCCAGCATTTT.

This chain uses TRBV5-1 with TRBJ1-4, with 7 bases lining up with TRBD1. The V gene's germline CDR1 is SGHRS and CDR2 YFSETQ. After removal of 4 bases from V and 8 bases from J, the junction contained 8 bases not matched to a gene. The CDR3 is 14 amino acids. The CDR3 nucleotides read TGCGCCAGCAGCCTCGGGACAGCCTACGAAAAACTGTTTTTT. Translated, it gives CASSLGTAYEKLFF.

Only one count was recorded for this clone. This chain links TRBV6-5 with TRBJ2-2; 8 positions agree with TRBD2. The germline gives CDR1 MNHEY, CDR2 SVGAGI. The CDR3 is made up of 13 amino acids. Trimming took 8 bases from V and 6 from J; bases not matched to a gene: 5. Here the CDR3 DNA reads TGTGCCAGCCGAGCGGGAGTGGCCGGGGAGCTGTTTTTT. Protein sequence: CASRAGVAGELFF.

The J gene is TRBJ1-5, the V gene TRBV6-1; D not certain. Trimming took off 2 bases at V and 0 bases at J, with 11 bases between the two ends. Germline V gene data show CDR1 as MNHNS and CDR2 as SASEGT. This CDR3 spans 16 amino acids. The DNA of the CDR3 is TGTGCCAGCAGTGAACAGGTCAACTATAGCAATCAGCCCCAGCATTTT. This codes for CASSEQVNYSNQPQHF.

This chain uses TRBV28 with TRBJ2-6; no definite D call. The CDR3 runs 16 residues. Germline loops: CDR1 MDHEN, CDR2 SYDVKM. V was cut by 2 bases and J by 1 base, with 9 bases left in between. CDR3 residues: CASSLVESSGANVLTF. The CDR3 nucleotides are TGTGCCAGCAGTTTAGTCGAATCATCTGGGGCCAACGTCCTGACTTTC.

This sequence joins TRBV30 and TRBJ2-3; D is unclear. The CDR3 runs 11 residues. Germline loops: CDR1 GTSNPN, CDR2 SVGIG (reference sequence). V was clipped by 2 bases and J by 5 bases, with 5 bases between them. This chain's CDR3 is CAWSRRDTQYF. The CDR3 nucleotides are TGTGCCTGGAGTCGTAGAGATACGCAGTATTTT.

This CDR3 reads CASSPDRGPGTEAFF. The DNA of the CDR3 is TGTGCCAGCAGTCCCGACAGGGGCCCCGGCACTGAAGCTTTCTTT. J is TRBJ1-1 and V is TRBV28; TRBD1 matches at 8 bases. V was pared by 5 bases and J by 4 bases, with 9 bases of the junction left unmatched. This CDR3 spans 15 amino acids. Germline CDR1 and CDR2: MDHEN and SYDVKM.

This chain links TRBV27 with TRBJ1-2; D perhaps matches TRBD1 (6 bases). Germline lookup yields CDR1 MNHEY and CDR2 SMNVEV (reference sequence). The CDR3 spans 14 residues. V was trimmed by 6 bases and J by 4 bases, leaving 15 bases between them. CDR3: CASRGTPLAYGYTF. The CDR3 region has the DNA TGTGCCAGCAGGGGGACACCCCTTGCCTATGGCTACACCTTC.

CDR3 residues: CASSGRTGRTNTGELFF. The CDR3 DNA reads as TGTGCCAGCAGTGGTCGCACAGGGAGGACTAACACCGGGGAGCTGTTTTTT. V gene TRBV6-1 combines with J gene TRBJ2-2; either TRBD1 or TRBD2 may supply D (6 bases each). The germline V gene encodes CDR1 MNHNS and CDR2 SASEGT. The CDR3 is 17 residues long. The V and J ends lost 4 bases and 2 bases respectively, with 17 bases between them.

The chain is built from TRBV27 and TRBJ2-1; 7 positions agree with TRBD2. V was pared by 0 bases and J by 4 bases, with 12 bases of the junction left unmatched. Germline V gene data show CDR1 as MNHEY and CDR2 as SMNVEV (reference sequence). The CDR3 runs 18 residues. This CDR3 reads CASSLSYQAAGGYNEQFF. As DNA, the CDR3 is TGTGCCAGCAGTTTATCGTACCAGGCCGCCGGGGGGTACAATGAGCAGTTCTTC.

The chain uses TRBV10-3 and TRBJ2-2; D is unresolved. V lost 3 bases and J lost 0, with 17 bases in between. Germline CDR1 ENHRY, CDR2 SYGVKD. This CDR3 comprises 18 residues. CDR3 residues: CAISEALSANANTGELFF. CDR3 DNA sequence: TGTGCCATCAGTGAAGCACTCAGCGCCAACGCGAACACCGGGGAGCTGTTTTTT.

This clone came up once. The chain joins TRBV19 to TRBJ2-6; TRBD1 agrees at 8 bases. This CDR3 is built from 14 residues. V dropped 6 bases and J dropped 2; count of bases not matched to a gene: 0. CDR1 is LNHDA, CDR2 SQIVND, per germline (reference sequence). The CDR3 spells CASRDRAGANVLTF. CDR3 DNA sequence: TGTGCCAGTAGGGACAGGGCTGGGGCCAACGTCCTGACTTTC.

The rearrangement uses TRBV10-2 and TRBJ2-5; TRBD1 aligns across 7 bases. The CDR3 consists of 15 residues. Trimming at V came to 6 bases and at J to 5 bases, leaving 12 bases not matched to a gene. Germline CDR1 and CDR2: WSHSY and SAAADI. In DNA, the CDR3 is TGCGCCAGCAGGGCCCAACGAGGGGGCGCGGAGACCCAGTACTTC. It translates to CASRAQRGGAETQYF.

The V call is TRBV28, the J call TRBJ1-4, with D maybe TRBD1 (5 bases). Trimming pared 6 bases from V and 4 bases from J, leaving 15 bases between. The CDR3 sequence is 15 residues long. Germline V gene lookup returns CDR1 MDHEN and CDR2 SYDVKM. The DNA of the CDR3 is TGTGCCAGCAGCCTTGGGAAGGGGTTTAATGAAAAACTGTTTTTT. Translated: CASSLGKGFNEKLFF.

This sequence joins TRBV6-5 and TRBJ2-7; TRBD2 might be the D (6 bases). V gave up 6 bases and J gave up 0 bases, with 9 bases separating them. The CDR3 covers 13 residues. Germline CDR1 MNHEY, CDR2 SVGAGI. Here the CDR3 DNA reads TGTGCCAGCAGGATGGACTACTCCTACGAGCAGTACTTC. Translation gives CASRMDYSYEQYF.

The genes are TRBV18 and TRBJ1-4; D ambiguous. Germline loops: CDR1 KGHSH, CDR2 LQKENI. Deletions cut 1 base from V and 7 bases from J, with 10 bases between. CDR3 length: 14 residues. In DNA form, the CDR3 reads TGTGCCAGCTCACCACGCAACGCAGCTGAAAAACTGTTTTTT. Translation: CASSPRNAAEKLFF.